The 30 T cell receptor beta chains in this list originate from one sample, sequenced in a study of blood T cell repertoires in COVID-19. The repertoire was sequenced with immunoSEQ multiplex PCR; TCRdb's copy has only in-frame clones and lacks some. Of roughly 250,000 clones in the sample, around 89% were seen once. Specimen: PBMCs or T cells enriched from blood (not recorded which). The receptors stem from a woman between 40 and 50 years old with acute COVID-19.

The chain couples TRBV29-1 to TRBJ2-6, with D uncertain. Germline loops: CDR1 SQVTM, CDR2 ANQGSEA. CDR3 size: 15 residues. Trimming removed 4 bases from V and 0 bases from J, with 10 bases in between. The CDR3 is CSVGPNHSGANVLTF. Written as DNA, the CDR3 is TGCAGCGTTGGGCCCAACCACTCTGGGGCCAACGTCCTGACTTTC. Combining the CDR3 with reference TRBV29-1 and TRBJ2-6 gives the whole variable domain SAVISQKPSRDICQRGTSLTIQCQVDSQVTMMFWYRQQPGQSLTLIATANQGSEATYESGFVIDKFPISRPNLTFSTLTVSNMSPEDSSIYLCSVGPNHSGANVLTFGAGSRLTVL.

The chain uses TRBV4-1 and TRBJ2-1; tentatively, D is TRBD2 (6 bases). The CDR3 has 16 residues. With 1 base removed from V and 0 bases from J, the gap between germline ends came to 10 bases. Germline V gene sequence: CDR1 MGHRA, CDR2 YSYEKL. This CDR3 is CASSQAPGSSYNEQFF. CDR3 nucleotide sequence: TGCGCCAGCAGCCAAGCCCCCGGGAGCTCCTACAATGAGCAGTTCTTC.

The V gene is TRBV9, the J gene TRBJ2-5; 7 positions agree with TRBD2. This CDR3 spans 15 amino acids. The V gene's germline CDR1 is SGDLS and CDR2 YYNGEE. J was trimmed by 5 bases and V by 3 bases; bases with no gene match: 10. The CDR3 sequence is CASSARPGREETQYF. The CDR3 DNA reads as TGTGCCAGCAGCGCCCGGCCGGGGCGGGAGGAGACCCAGTACTTC.

V usage is TRBV28 and J usage is TRBJ1-1; perhaps TRBD1 as D (6 bases). There are 19 residues in the CDR3. Germline V gene lookup returns CDR1 MDHEN and CDR2 SYDVKM. V was pared by 1 base and J by 1 base, with 22 bases between. CDR3 bases: TGTGCCAGCAGTTTATTACCCCCCCTTAGAACAGGGAGGAACACTGAAGCTTTCTTT. It is translated as CASSLLPPLRTGRNTEAFF.

V and J are TRBV5-6 and TRBJ1-4; D unresolved. The germline gives CDR1 SGHDT, CDR2 YYEEEE. The CDR3 is made up of 10 amino acids. The V and J ends lost 5 bases and 8 bases respectively, with 4 bases between them. The CDR3: CASRQEKLFF. The CDR3 region has the DNA TGTGCCAGCAGACAGGAAAAACTGTTTTTT.

The CDR3 protein is CATSDPRSGVSIQYF. The CDR3 DNA follows: TGTGCCACCAGTGACCCTCGGTCGGGGGTTAGCATTCAGTACTTC. The J gene is TRBJ2-4, the V gene TRBV24-1; the D gene is possibly TRBD2 (6 bases). V lost 4 bases to trimming and J lost 9 bases, with 18 bases between them. Germline values: CDR1 KGHDR, CDR2 SFDVKD. The CDR3 is 15 amino acids.

The chain couples TRBV18 to TRBJ2-1; D might be TRBD1 (5 bases). The V and J ends lost 6 bases and 7 bases respectively, with 13 bases between them. The CDR3 is 13 residues long. Germline V gene data show CDR1 as KGHSH and CDR2 as LQKENI. The CDR3 DNA reads as TGTGCCAGCTCCGTCGGAAGGGGTAATGAGCAGTTCTTC. Translated, it gives CASSVGRGNEQFF.

This chain connects TRBV24-1 to TRBJ1-2; TRBD1 agrees at 10 bases. Germline V gives CDR1 KGHDR, CDR2 SFDVKD. V lost 3 bases and J lost 7; bases outside the gene matches: 7. The CDR3 extends over 15 amino acids. The CDR3 is CATSDPRTGGFGYTF. CDR3 DNA: TGTGCCACCAGTGATCCGAGGACAGGGGGTTTTGGCTACACCTTC.

The chain carries TRBV7-9 and TRBJ1-2, with TRBD1 matching over 7 bases. Unmatched junction bases numbered 9, after V lost 5 bases and J lost 3 bases. This CDR3 is 15 amino acids long. Germline V lookup: CDR1 SEHNR, CDR2 FQNEAQ (reference sequence). The CDR3 sequence is CASSPRGQEDYGYTF. The CDR3 nucleotides are TGTGCCAGCAGCCCGCGAGGACAGGAGGACTATGGCTACACCTTC.

The CDR3 loop is CASSSSTSGRAYNEQFF. CDR3 in DNA: TGTGCCAGCAGCTCATCGACTAGCGGGAGGGCCTACAATGAGCAGTTCTTC. The V gene is TRBV7-9, the J gene TRBJ2-1; 14 nucleotides line up with TRBD2. Germline V gene lookup returns CDR1 SEHNR and CDR2 FQNEAQ (reference sequence). V trimming: 4 bases; J trimming: 2 bases; junction bases outside the gene matches: 4. This CDR3 comprises 17 residues.

The chain has TRBV27 and TRBJ2-7; 11 bases align to TRBD2. Germline V gives CDR1 MNHEY, CDR2 SMNVEV (reference sequence). The ends lost 4 bases at V and 2 bases at J; junction bases unmatched: 4. The CDR3 runs 15 residues. The CDR3, as DNA: TGTGCCAGCAGTTACGGACTAGCGGGTGCCTACGAGCAGTACTTC. Protein product: CASSYGLAGAYEQYF.

J is TRBJ2-2 and V is TRBV30; TRBD1 aligns across 7 bases. The CDR3 sequence is 11 residues long. Germline assignment: CDR1 GTSNPN and CDR2 SVGIG (reference sequence). V was clipped by 5 bases and J by 9 bases; unmatched bases: 3. CDR3 nucleotides: TGTGCCTGGGACAGGGAGCGGGAGCTGTTTTTT. This translates into CAWDRERELFF.

The chain has TRBV2 and TRBJ2-5; tentative D call: TRBD1 (5 bases). The CDR3 consists of 12 residues. Trimming shortened V by 7 bases and J by 4 bases, and 10 bases separated the two germline ends. Germline V gene data show CDR1 as SNHLY and CDR2 as FYNNEI. CDR3 loop: CASNQGRETQYF. The CDR3 DNA reads as TGTGCCAGCAATCAGGGTCGAGAGACCCAGTACTTC.

The chain employs TRBV7-3 and TRBJ2-7, with D possibly matching TRBD1 (5 bases). Germline CDR1 and CDR2: SGHTA and FQGTGA. This CDR3 is built from 13 residues. V gave up 5 bases and J gave up 2 bases, with 10 bases separating them. CDR3 protein: CASSPQAPYEQYF. The CDR3, as DNA: TGTGCCAGCAGCCCACAGGCACCCTACGAGCAGTACTTC.

This sequence joins TRBV5-4 and TRBJ2-7; D perhaps matches TRBD2 (6 bases). Germline-derived CDR1 and CDR2 are SGHNT and YYREEE (reference sequence). The CDR3 sequence is 14 residues long. Deletions cut 0 bases from V and 2 bases from J, with 9 bases between. The CDR3 region is CASSLEGRTYEQYF. For the CDR3, the DNA is TGTGCCAGCAGCTTGGAAGGGAGGACCTACGAGCAGTACTTC.

This CDR3 is CASNTLGRGFGNTIYF. The CDR3 DNA is TGTGCCAGTAATACTCTGGGCAGGGGTTTTGGAAACACCATATATTTT. V is TRBV19 and J is TRBJ1-3; the D gene is possibly TRBD1 (6 bases). Per germline, CDR1 LNHDA and CDR2 SQIVND (reference sequence). The V gene lost 7 bases and the J gene lost 3 bases, with 19 bases spanning the gap. The CDR3 has 16 amino acids.

The genes are TRBV11-2 and TRBJ2-7; the match to TRBD1 covers 11 bases. Trimming removed 3 bases from V and 4 bases from J; junction bases left unmatched: 5. CDR1 and CDR2 from the germline V gene are SGHAT and FQNNGV. The CDR3 covers 15 residues. CDR3 amino acids: CASSFRTGGNYEQYF. CDR3 DNA sequence: TGTGCCAGCAGCTTTCGGACAGGGGGCAATTACGAGCAGTACTTC.

The chain carries TRBV2 and TRBJ1-6; D might be TRBD1 (5 bases). V lost 6 bases, J lost 7 bases, and 16 bases lay in between. This CDR3 spans 15 amino acids. Looked up from germline, CDR1 is SNHLY and CDR2 is FYNNEI. The CDR3 bases are TGTGCCAGCAGCCGTGACAGAGGAGAAAATTCACCCCTCCACTTT. This codes for CASSRDRGENSPLHF.

The rearrangement links TRBV7-2 to TRBJ2-5; a weak D match, TRBD1 (5 bases). CDR3 length equals 14 residues. Germline CDR1 reads SGHTA; CDR2 reads FQGNSA. The ends were cut back, 1 base at V and 6 bases at J, with 12 bases in the middle. In DNA, the CDR3 is TGTGCCAGCAGCTTAGACGCAGGGCTAAAGACCCAGTACTTC. Translation gives CASSLDAGLKTQYF.

The V and J genes are TRBV4-2 and TRBJ1-2; 8 positions agree with TRBD1. V lost 3 bases, J lost 1 base, and 1 base stayed unmatched. Germline V gene sequence: CDR1 LGHNA, CDR2 YNFKEQ. This CDR3 contains 14 residues. The CDR3 region has the DNA TGTGCCAGCAGCCAGGGGACAGGTAACTATGGCTACACCTTC. It specifies CASSQGTGNYGYTF.

Only one count was recorded for this clone. This chain uses TRBV5-5 with TRBJ2-7; 8 nucleotides match TRBD2. This CDR3 spans 13 amino acids. The V gene's germline CDR1 is SGHKS and CDR2 YYEKEE (reference sequence). V lost 4 bases to trimming and J lost 7 bases; unmatched junction nucleotides: 7. The CDR3 DNA reads as TGTGCCAGCAGCCCCACTTTAGCGGGAGAGCAGTACTTC. Translated, it gives CASSPTLAGEQYF.

The rearrangement joins TRBV10-3 to TRBJ1-1, with 11 bases matching TRBD1. Trimming took 2 bases from V and 11 from J; bases not matched to a gene: 7. CDR3 length: 14 residues. Germline values: CDR1 ENHRY, CDR2 SYGVKD. This CDR3 is CAISEGQGAGVAFF. The DNA of the CDR3 is TGTGCCATCAGTGAGGGACAGGGGGCTGGGGTCGCTTTCTTT.

V usage is TRBV19 and J usage is TRBJ2-3; TRBD2 matches at 9 bases. This CDR3 contains 17 residues. Germline lookup yields CDR1 LNHDA and CDR2 SQIVND (reference sequence). The V segment lost 5 bases and the J segment 3 bases; nucleotides outside the gene matches: 12. The CDR3 region is CASSSKGTSRSTDTQYF. The DNA of the CDR3 is TGTGCCAGTAGTTCAAAGGGGACTAGCAGGTCGACAGATACGCAGTATTTT.

The chain is built from TRBV4-1 and TRBJ1-4; TRBD1 aligns across 7 bases. This CDR3 contains 16 residues. The junction had 8 bases not matched to a gene; V was cut back by 3 bases and J by 4 bases. CDR1 and CDR2 from the germline V gene are MGHRA and YSYEKL. The CDR3 nucleotides are TGCGCCAGCAGCCAGGAGAGGGGGCAGCTTAATGAAAAACTGTTTTTT. Translating it yields CASSQERGQLNEKLFF.

This clone has only a few counts. The chain recombines TRBV5-4 with TRBJ2-7; D call uncertain. The CDR3 is 12 amino acids. Germline CDR1 reads SGHNT; CDR2 reads YYREEE (reference sequence). Trimming shortened V by 1 base and J by 6 bases, and 8 bases separated the two germline ends. Here the CDR3 reads CASSLIQSEQYF. The CDR3 DNA sequence: TGTGCCAGCAGCTTGATACAGAGCGAGCAGTACTTC.

The chain couples TRBV5-8 to TRBJ1-5; D is unclear. The CDR3 is 12 residues long. Germline assignment: CDR1 SGHTS and CDR2 YDEGEE. V lost 0 bases, J lost 10 bases, and 8 bases lay in between. CDR3 DNA: TGTGCCAGCAGCTTGGAACATGTCCCCCAGCATTTT. Its translation: CASSLEHVPQHF.

This clone was detected once. The V call is TRBV10-2, the J call TRBJ2-7, with 9 positions matching TRBD1. The germline V gene has CDR1 WSHSY and CDR2 SAAADI. This CDR3 is built from 15 residues. The DNA for the CDR3 is TGCGCCAGCAGTGACCGATTTGACCGGGACAGGGATAACATAGTC. Translation: CASSDRFDRDRDNIV.

The chain couples TRBV24-1 to TRBJ2-1; TRBD2 agrees at 15 bases. J lost 4 bases, V lost 4 bases, and 13 bases had no gene match. The CDR3 contains 20 residues. The germline V gene encodes CDR1 KGHDR and CDR2 SFDVKD. The CDR3 nucleotides read TGTGCCACCAGTGACCCCGGACTAGCGGGAGGGCGAGAAATTTACAATGAGCAGTTCTTC. Translating gives CATSDPGLAGGREIYNEQFF.

The chain is built from TRBV12-3 or TRBV12-4 and TRBJ1-1, with D perhaps matching TRBD1 (5 bases). This CDR3 contains 13 residues. Trimming took off 3 bases at V and 10 bases at J, with 15 bases between the two ends. Here the CDR3 DNA reads TGTGCCAGCAGTTTTTTCGGGGGGTCCGGAGCTTTCTTT. This encodes CASSFFGGSGAFF.

This chain links TRBV27 with TRBJ1-6; D unresolved. Trimming pared 2 bases from V and 0 bases from J, leaving 8 bases between. Germline V gene data show CDR1 as MNHEY and CDR2 as SMNVEV (reference sequence). This CDR3 comprises 16 residues. CDR3 nucleotides: TGTGCCAGCAGTTTAGTCGGGAGCTCCTATAATTCACCCCTCCACTTT. This translates into CASSLVGSSYNSPLHF.